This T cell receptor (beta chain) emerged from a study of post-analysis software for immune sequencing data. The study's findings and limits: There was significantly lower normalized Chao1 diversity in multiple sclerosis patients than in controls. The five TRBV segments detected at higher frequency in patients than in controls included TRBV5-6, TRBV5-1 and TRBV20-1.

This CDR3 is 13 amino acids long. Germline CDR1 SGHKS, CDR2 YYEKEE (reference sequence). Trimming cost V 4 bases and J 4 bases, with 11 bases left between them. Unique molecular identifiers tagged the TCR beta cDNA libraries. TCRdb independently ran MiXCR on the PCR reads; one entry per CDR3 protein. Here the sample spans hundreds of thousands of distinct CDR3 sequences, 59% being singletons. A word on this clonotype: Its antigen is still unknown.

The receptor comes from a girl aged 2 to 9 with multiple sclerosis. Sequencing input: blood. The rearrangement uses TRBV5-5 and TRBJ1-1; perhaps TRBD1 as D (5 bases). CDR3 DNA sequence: TGTGCCAGCAGCCAACAGGCTGGCACTGAAGCTTTCTTT. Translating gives CASSQQAGTEAFF.